A single sample is the source of the 15 T cell receptor beta chains below, sequenced in a study of blood T cell repertoires in COVID-19. Clones were sequenced by immunoSEQ multiplex PCR, and TCRdb holds only the in-frame ones, with some missing. In the table there are around 330,000 clones, approximately 89% of which are singletons. The sample comprised peripheral blood. The receptors stem from a woman in her 30s with COVID-19, enrolled during active disease.

V gene TRBV27 combines with J gene TRBJ2-1, with TRBD1 as a possible D gene (5 bases). The CDR3 is made up of 13 amino acids. The V end lost 4 bases, the J end lost 6 bases, and 10 bases lay between the germline ends. Germline values: CDR1 MNHEY, CDR2 SMNVEV (reference sequence). CDR3 DNA sequence: TGTGCCAGCAGTTGGACACAAAGCAATGAGCAGTTCTTC. Its protein product is CASSWTQSNEQFF.

V is TRBV9 and J is TRBJ2-1; D perhaps matches TRBD1 (6 bases). The CDR3 has 14 amino acids. Trimming cost V 2 bases and J 0 bases, with 6 bases left between them. The germline gives CDR1 SGDLS, CDR2 YYNGEE. CDR3 coding DNA: TGTGCCAGCAGCGTGGACAGCTCCTACAATGAGCAGTTCTTC. It is translated as CASSVDSSYNEQFF.

The chain is built from TRBV7-9 and TRBJ1-1; 11 bases map to TRBD1. Germline trimming cut 5 bases from V and 11 bases from J; bases unmatched to any gene: 7. This CDR3 region has 13 residues. Germline assignment: CDR1 SEHNR and CDR2 FQNEAQ (reference sequence). CDR3 sequence: CASSRTGGTGAFF. CDR3 bases: TGTGCCAGCAGCCGGACAGGGGGCACGGGGGCTTTCTTT.

V and J are TRBV11-2 and TRBJ2-1; D may be TRBD1 (6 bases). From germline, CDR1 is SGHAT and CDR2 FQNNGV. Trimming removed 5 bases from V and 8 bases from J, with 22 bases in between. The CDR3 is made up of 16 amino acids. CDR3 DNA: TGTGCCAGCAGCCGAACAGGGTGGGGCCAGAAGGATGAGCAGTTCTTC. This gives the protein CASSRTGWGQKDEQFF.

V and J are TRBV29-1 and TRBJ2-1; TRBD1 aligns across 9 bases. Germline CDR1 and CDR2: SQVTM and ANQGSEA. Trimming took 5 bases from V and 5 from J; bases not matched to a gene: 4. This CDR3 region has 13 residues. The DNA for the CDR3 is TGCAGCGTTAGGACAGGGGACCACAATGAGCAGTTCTTC. Translated, it gives CSVRTGDHNEQFF.

The rearrangement joins TRBV5-5 to TRBJ2-7; 10 nucleotides agree with TRBD2. There are 15 residues in the CDR3. J was trimmed by 1 base and V by 4 bases; bases with no gene match: 5. Germline V gives CDR1 SGHKS, CDR2 YYEKEE (reference sequence). The CDR3 DNA sequence: TGTGCCAGCAGCGGGTGGACTAGCGGATCCTACGAGCAGTACGTC. The encoded protein is CASSGWTSGSYEQYV.

A single count supports this clone. This chain uses TRBV28 with TRBJ1-1; D perhaps matches TRBD1 (5 bases). This CDR3 spans 14 amino acids. Germline V gives CDR1 MDHEN, CDR2 SYDVKM. V was pared by 3 bases and J by 5 bases, with 13 bases between. The CDR3 DNA follows: TGTGCCAGCAGTTTTTTGTCGGGGGGTACTGAAGCTTTCTTT. Protein sequence: CASSFLSGGTEAFF.

V is TRBV6-6 and J is TRBJ2-7; 9 bases match TRBD1. Germline CDR1 is MNHNY and CDR2 is SVGAGI (reference sequence). The CDR3 has 15 amino acids. The ends lost 5 bases at V and 6 bases at J; junction bases unmatched: 11. The CDR3 DNA is TGTGCCAGCAGTAAATCGGGGACAGGGTTTCGCGAGCAGTACGTC. Translating gives CASSKSGTGFREQYV.

CDR3 nucleotides: TGTGCCAGCAGATCTCTCCCCAGGCTTCGCACTGAAGCTTTCTTT. It is translated as CASRSLPRLRTEAFF. V is TRBV7-7 and J is TRBJ1-1; D unclear. Trimming left V 6 bases short and J 4 bases short, with 18 bases between. This CDR3 region has 15 residues. Germline-derived CDR1 and CDR2 are SSHAT and FNYEAQ (reference sequence).

This clone was counted between two and nine times. The gene calls are TRBV5-1 and TRBJ1-3, with 10 bases identical to TRBD1. Germline-derived CDR1 and CDR2 are SGHRS and YFSETQ. The V and J ends lost 2 bases and 0 bases, in that order; junction bases with no gene match: 5. This CDR3 has 17 residues. The CDR3 loop reads CASSFTGTGASGNTIYF. The DNA for the CDR3 is TGCGCCAGCAGCTTTACCGGGACAGGGGCCTCTGGAAACACCATATATTTT. Based on the CDR3 plus reference TRBV5-1 and TRBJ1-3, the full variable domain is KAGVTQTPRYLIKTRGQQVTLSCSPISGHRSVSWYQQTPGQGLQFLFEYFSETQRNKGNFPGRFSGRQFSNSRSEMNVSTLELGDSALYLCASSFTGTGASGNTIYFGEGSWLTVV.

The chain carries TRBV27 and TRBJ1-1; possibly TRBD1 for D (6 bases). This CDR3 has 13 residues. Germline lookup yields CDR1 MNHEY and CDR2 SMNVEV (reference sequence). Trimming shortened V by 2 bases and J by 4 bases, and 8 bases separated the two germline ends. The DNA for the CDR3 is TGTGCCAGCAGTTTAGTGGGGGCCACTGAAGCTTTCTTT. Protein sequence: CASSLVGATEAFF.

The chain has TRBV18 and TRBJ1-1, with TRBD1 matching over 8 bases. Trimming cost V 3 bases and J 4 bases; bases outside gene matches: 10. CDR1 and CDR2 (germline): KGHSH, LQKENI. The CDR3 length is 16 residues. The CDR3 DNA sequence: TGTGCCAGCTCACCCCGGACAGGGAGGGTAGTCACTGAAGCTTTCTTT. Translation: CASSPRTGRVVTEAFF. Looking up the rest from reference TRBV18 and TRBJ1-1 gives the full variable domain: NAGVMQNPRHLVRRRGQEARLRCSPMKGHSHVYWYRQLPEEGLKFMVYLQKENIIDESGMPKERFSAEFPKEGPSILRIQQVVRGDSAAYFCASSPRTGRVVTEAFFGQGTRLTVV.

This clone was observed a handful of times. The rearrangement joins TRBV7-8 to TRBJ1-2; D gene unclear. CDR3 size: 13 residues. Deletions cut 6 bases from V and 2 bases from J, with 10 bases between. In germline, CDR1 is SGHVS, CDR2 FQNEAQ. CDR3 amino acids: CASSQDTNYGYTF. In DNA form, the CDR3 reads TGTGCCAGCAGTCAGGATACGAACTATGGCTACACCTTC.

This clone was found once. In DNA, the CDR3 is TGTGCCAGTAGCCAAACCGTAGACCAGGCTCAGCCCCAGCATTTT. Translating it yields CASSQTVDQAQPQHF. The chain links TRBV19 to TRBJ1-5; D is uncertain. V lost 6 bases and J lost 6, with 18 bases in between. This CDR3 is built from 15 residues. CDR1 and CDR2 from the germline V gene are LNHDA and SQIVND (reference sequence).

The chain has TRBV5-1 and TRBJ2-5; D gene unclear. This CDR3 is built from 13 residues. The germline CDR1 and CDR2 sequences are SGHRS and YFSETQ. The V end lost 7 bases, the J end lost 5 bases, and 15 bases lay between the germline ends. In DNA, the CDR3 is TGCGCCAGCGTTAATCCCCCCGGGGAGACCCAGTACTTC. Its translation: CASVNPPGETQYF.